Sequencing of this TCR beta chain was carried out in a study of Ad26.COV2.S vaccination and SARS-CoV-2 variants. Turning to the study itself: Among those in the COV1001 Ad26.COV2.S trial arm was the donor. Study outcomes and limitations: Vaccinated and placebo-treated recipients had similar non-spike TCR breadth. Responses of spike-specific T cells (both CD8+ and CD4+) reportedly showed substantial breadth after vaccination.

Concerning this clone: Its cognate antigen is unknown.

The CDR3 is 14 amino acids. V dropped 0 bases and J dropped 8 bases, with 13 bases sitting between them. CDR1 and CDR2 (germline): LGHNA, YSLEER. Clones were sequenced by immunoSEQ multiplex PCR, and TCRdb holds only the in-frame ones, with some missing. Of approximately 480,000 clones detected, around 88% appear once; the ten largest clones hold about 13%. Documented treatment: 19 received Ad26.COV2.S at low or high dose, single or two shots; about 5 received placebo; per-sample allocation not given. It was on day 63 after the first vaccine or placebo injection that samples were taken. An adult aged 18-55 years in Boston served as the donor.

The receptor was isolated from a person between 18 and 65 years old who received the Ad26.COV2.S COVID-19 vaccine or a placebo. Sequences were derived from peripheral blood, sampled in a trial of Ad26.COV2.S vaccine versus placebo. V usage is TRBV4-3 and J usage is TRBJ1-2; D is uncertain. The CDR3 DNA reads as TGCGCCAGCAGCCAAGATCTTGACATTAGGGGCTACACCTTC. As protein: CASSQDLDIRGYTF.